Sequencing of this T cell receptor (beta chain) was carried out in a study of blood T cell repertoires in COVID-19. Study background: The samples span acute and convalescent COVID-19 from the United States, Italy and Spain.

In the original analysis: Reference gene primer amplification gave estimated nucleated cell counts. Profiling relied on immunoSEQ multiplex PCR, and the TCRdb table lists in-frame clones only, not all of them. That table is the source of V, J and clone size, and D and trimming were worked out from the DNA. The sample has some 340,000 clones, 87% seen once; the top ten hold over 4%. In germline, CDR1 is SGHKS, CDR2 YYEKEE (reference sequence). Trimming removed 4 bases at V and 0 bases at J, with 16 bases between. This CDR3 is built from 16 residues. Participants came from roughly 23 US areas, aged roughly 18 to 95 years. Recovered Cohort 3 donors showed two negative PCRs, clearance, or symptom resolution.

The sequencing input was PBMCs or T cells enriched from blood (not recorded which). The genes are TRBV5-5 and TRBJ1-2; the D gene is possibly TRBD1 (5 bases). The sequence was collected from a woman in her twenties or thirties who had recovered from COVID-19. CDR3 region: CASSLTPGGTNYGYTF. Here the CDR3 DNA reads TGTGCCAGCAGCCTGACTCCTGGGGGGACTAACTATGGCTACACCTTC.